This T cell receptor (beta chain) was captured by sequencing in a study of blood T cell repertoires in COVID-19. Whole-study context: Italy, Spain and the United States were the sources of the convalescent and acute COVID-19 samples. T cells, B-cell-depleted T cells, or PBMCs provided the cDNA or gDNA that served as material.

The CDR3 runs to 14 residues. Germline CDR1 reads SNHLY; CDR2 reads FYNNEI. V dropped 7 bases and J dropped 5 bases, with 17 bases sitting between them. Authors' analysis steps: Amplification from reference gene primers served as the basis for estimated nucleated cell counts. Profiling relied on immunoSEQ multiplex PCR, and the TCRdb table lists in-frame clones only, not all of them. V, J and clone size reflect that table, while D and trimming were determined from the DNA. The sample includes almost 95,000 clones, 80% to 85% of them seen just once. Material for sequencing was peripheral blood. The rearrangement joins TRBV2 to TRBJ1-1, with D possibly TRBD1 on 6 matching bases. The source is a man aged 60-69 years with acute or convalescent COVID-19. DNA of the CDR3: TGTGCCAGCACCAAAGGGCAGGGGAGAACTGAAGCTTTCTTT. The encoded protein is CASTKGQGRTEAFF.